The rows below give T cell receptor beta chains drawn from one sample of a study of OX40 agonist ivuxolimab in advanced cancers. Some clones are missing from TCRdb's copy, which holds only in-frame ones; the method was immunoSEQ multiplex PCR. This table holds tens of thousands of clones, around 84% found once. The sequencing here drew on CD4+ or CD8+ T cells sorted from blood, taken in a trial of the OX40 agonist ivuxolimab. The receptors shown here come from an adult with an advanced solid tumor such as melanoma, head and neck, liver or kidney cancer. Each CDR3 is given with its conserved first and last residue. D genes are given only for firm matches. Not every row has a clone size; where given, it reads once, few, many or a size class.

v_gene: TRBV13
d_gene: .
abundance: .
j_gene: TRBJ2-2
CDR3aa: CASSLGLSGELFF
CDR3nt: TGTGCCAGCAGCTTAGGCCTCAGCGGGGAGCTGTTTTTT

v_gene: TRBV14
d_gene: .
abundance: once
j_gene: TRBJ1-2
CDR3aa: CASSQGAISGYTF
CDR3nt: TGTGCCAGCAGCCAAGGGGCTATTAGCGGCTACACCTTC

v_gene: TRBV7-8
d_gene: .
abundance: many
j_gene: TRBJ1-5
CDR3aa: CASSLVEASNQPQHF
CDR3nt: TGTGCCAGCAGCTTAGTGGAGGCTTCCAATCAGCCCCAGCATTTT

v_gene: TRBV5-6
d_gene: TRBD1
abundance: .
j_gene: TRBJ2-1
CDR3aa: CASSWGQGPYNEQFF
CDR3nt: TGTGCCAGCAGCTGGGGACAGGGACCCTACAATGAGCAGTTCTTC

v_gene: TRBV7-9
d_gene: .
abundance: .
j_gene: TRBJ2-2
CDR3aa: CASSAWDSSNTGELFF
CDR3nt: TGTGCCAGCAGCGCATGGGACTCATCGAACACCGGGGAGCTGTTTTTT

v_gene: TRBV7-8
d_gene: .
abundance: .
j_gene: TRBJ1-1
CDR3aa: CASSSYVGTEAFF
CDR3nt: TGTGCCAGCAGCTCATACGTGGGGACAGAAGCTTTCTTT

v_gene: TRBV7-2
d_gene: .
abundance: .
j_gene: TRBJ2-3
CDR3aa: CASSSRTIPGVSTDTQYF
CDR3nt: TGTGCCAGCAGCTCCCGGACTATCCCTGGGGTTAGCACAGATACGCAGTATTTT

v_gene: TRBV18
d_gene: .
abundance: few
j_gene: TRBJ2-6
CDR3aa: CASSPQEGANVLTF
CDR3nt: TGTGCCAGCTCACCACAAGAAGGGGCCAACGTCCTGACTTTC

v_gene: TRBV4-3
d_gene: .
abundance: .
j_gene: TRBJ1-5
CDR3aa: CASSQDSGLGQPQHF
CDR3nt: TGCGCCAGCAGCCAAGATAGCGGGTTAGGGCAGCCCCAGCATTTT

v_gene: TRBV4-2
d_gene: .
abundance: .
j_gene: TRBJ1-1
CDR3aa: CASSQAGTEAFF
CDR3nt: TGTGCCAGCAGCCAAGCGGGAACTGAAGCTTTCTTT

v_gene: TRBV7-9
d_gene: TRBD1
abundance: .
j_gene: TRBJ2-5
CDR3aa: CASSEGQAQETQYF
CDR3nt: TGTGCCAGCAGCGAGGGACAGGCACAAGAGACCCAGTACTTC

v_gene: TRBV4-1
d_gene: .
abundance: .
j_gene: TRBJ1-5
CDR3aa: CASSQVEGEGGQPQHF
CDR3nt: TGCGCCAGCAGCCAAGTCGAAGGTGAGGGGGGACAGCCCCAGCATTTT

v_gene: TRBV5-8
d_gene: .
abundance: .
j_gene: TRBJ1-1
CDR3aa: CASSHIRGGEAFF
CDR3nt: TGTGCCAGCAGCCATATAAGGGGCGGTGAAGCTTTCTTT

v_gene: TRBV7-9
d_gene: .
abundance: .
j_gene: TRBJ2-7
CDR3aa: CASSLEAETYEQYF
CDR3nt: TGTGCCAGCAGCTTAGAGGCGGAGACCTACGAGCAGTACTTC

v_gene: TRBV7-2
d_gene: TRBD2
abundance: .
j_gene: TRBJ2-1
CDR3aa: CASSWTLAGGLNEQFF
CDR3nt: TGTGCCAGCAGCTGGACCCTAGCGGGGGGGCTCAATGAGCAGTTCTTC

v_gene: TRBV30
d_gene: TRBD2
abundance: .
j_gene: TRBJ2-2
CDR3aa: CAWDAGDEGIYTGELFF
CDR3nt: TGTGCCTGGGACGCGGGAGACGAGGGGATTTACACCGGGGAGCTGTTTTTT

v_gene: TRBV11-3
d_gene: TRBD2
abundance: .
j_gene: TRBJ2-5
CDR3aa: CATRFPGLSGTQYF
CDR3nt: TGTGCCACCAGATTTCCGGGACTATCAGGGACCCAGTACTTC

v_gene: TRBV18
d_gene: TRBD1
abundance: .
j_gene: TRBJ2-4
CDR3aa: CASSPNRDRENIQYF
CDR3nt: TGTGCCAGCTCACCTAACCGGGACAGGGAAAACATTCAGTACTTC

v_gene: TRBV9
d_gene: TRBD2
abundance: .
j_gene: TRBJ2-7
CDR3aa: CASSVTSGDAYEQYF
CDR3nt: TGTGCCAGCAGCGTAACTAGCGGGGACGCCTACGAGCAGTACTTC

v_gene: TRBV4-1
d_gene: .
abundance: .
j_gene: TRBJ2-7
CDR3aa: CASSQEGPTYEQYF
CDR3nt: TGCGCCAGCAGCCAAGAGGGGCCCACCTACGAGCAGTACTTC

v_gene: TRBV4-2
d_gene: .
abundance: .
j_gene: TRBJ2-1
CDR3aa: CASSRGGPNNEQFF
CDR3nt: TGTGCCAGCAGCCGAGGGGGGCCCAACAATGAGCAGTTCTTC

v_gene: TRBV5-5
d_gene: TRBD2
abundance: .
j_gene: TRBJ2-1
CDR3aa: CASSLFREAYNEQFF
CDR3nt: TGTGCCAGCAGCTTGTTTCGGGAGGCCTACAATGAGCAGTTCTTC

v_gene: TRBV7-9
d_gene: TRBD1
abundance: .
j_gene: TRBJ2-7
CDR3aa: CASSLGISSAGGSYEQYF
CDR3nt: TGTGCCAGCAGCTTAGGTATTTCCTCGGCAGGGGGCTCCTACGAGCAGTACTTC

v_gene: TRBV7-9
d_gene: TRBD1
abundance: .
j_gene: TRBJ2-7
CDR3aa: CASSSRDRGPYEQYF
CDR3nt: TGTGCCAGCAGCTCCCGGGACAGGGGGCCCTACGAGCAGTACTTC

v_gene: TRBV27
d_gene: .
abundance: .
j_gene: TRBJ1-2
CDR3aa: CASSPGSRPDSNYGYTF
CDR3nt: TGTGCCAGCAGTCCCGGAAGTAGGCCCGATTCTAACTATGGCTACACCTTC

v_gene: TRBV28
d_gene: .
abundance: .
j_gene: TRBJ1-2
CDR3aa: CASSLRGGANYGYTF
CDR3nt: TGTGCCAGCAGTTTACGTGGGGGGGCTAACTATGGCTACACCTTC

v_gene: TRBV27
d_gene: TRBD2
abundance: once
j_gene: TRBJ2-5
CDR3aa: CASSPGLAGEKETQYF
CDR3nt: TGTGCCAGCAGTCCCGGACTAGCGGGAGAAAAGGAGACCCAGTACTTC

v_gene: TRBV28
d_gene: TRBD1
abundance: .
j_gene: TRBJ2-7
CDR3aa: CASSWTGSLPYF
CDR3nt: TGTGCCAGCAGTTGGACAGGATCGCTACCGTACTTC

v_gene: TRBV27
d_gene: .
abundance: .
j_gene: TRBJ2-7
CDR3aa: CASSLGPDGGEQYF
CDR3nt: TGTGCCAGCAGCCTCGGCCCGGACGGCGGCGAGCAGTACTTC

v_gene: TRBV5-6
d_gene: .
abundance: .
j_gene: TRBJ1-5
CDR3aa: CASSSGGGWNQPQHF
CDR3nt: TGTGCCAGCAGCTCCGGAGGAGGGTGGAATCAGCCCCAGCATTTT

v_gene: TRBV7-8
d_gene: TRBD2
abundance: few
j_gene: TRBJ2-3
CDR3aa: CASSLVYGTRGEDTQYF
CDR3nt: TGTGCCAGCAGCTTAGTTTACGGGACTAGAGGAGAAGATACGCAGTATTTT

v_gene: TRBV9
d_gene: .
abundance: .
j_gene: TRBJ2-2
CDR3aa: CASTPLDRLRATGELFF
CDR3nt: TGTGCCAGCACCCCTTTGGATCGCCTCCGGGCCACCGGGGAGCTGTTTTTT

v_gene: TRBV18
d_gene: TRBD1
abundance: .
j_gene: TRBJ1-4
CDR3aa: CASSPRDRDATNEKLFF
CDR3nt: TGTGCCAGCTCACCACGGGACAGGGATGCAACTAATGAAAAACTGTTTTTT

v_gene: TRBV28
d_gene: .
abundance: .
j_gene: TRBJ1-1
CDR3aa: CASSLTGNTEAFF
CDR3nt: TGTGCCAGCAGTTTGACAGGGAACACTGAAGCTTTCTTT

v_gene: TRBV13
d_gene: TRBD2
abundance: .
j_gene: TRBJ2-7
CDR3aa: CASSHLAEQSYEQYF
CDR3nt: TGTGCCAGCAGCCATCTAGCGGAACAGTCCTACGAGCAGTACTTC

v_gene: TRBV28
d_gene: .
abundance: .
j_gene: TRBJ1-3
CDR3aa: CASSQITGNTIYF
CDR3nt: TGTGCCAGCAGTCAAATAACCGGGAACACCATATATTTT

v_gene: TRBV6-1
d_gene: TRBD1
abundance: .
j_gene: TRBJ2-7
CDR3aa: CASTPDRGLSYEQYF
CDR3nt: TGTGCCAGCACCCCCGACAGGGGGCTTTCCTACGAGCAGTACTTC

v_gene: TRBV7-3
d_gene: .
abundance: once
j_gene: TRBJ2-1
CDR3aa: CASSLVGYNEQFF
CDR3nt: TGTGCCAGCAGCTTAGTCGGATACAATGAGCAGTTCTTC

v_gene: TRBV19
d_gene: .
abundance: .
j_gene: TRBJ1-5
CDR3aa: CASSKVAGHNQPQHF
CDR3nt: TGTGCCAGTAGTAAGGTGGCAGGACATAATCAGCCCCAGCATTTT

v_gene: TRBV5-4
d_gene: .
abundance: .
j_gene: TRBJ2-3
CDR3aa: CASSLEQGADTQYF
CDR3nt: TGTGCCAGCAGCTTGGAACAGGGAGCAGATACGCAGTATTTT

v_gene: TRBV5-1
d_gene: .
abundance: .
j_gene: TRBJ2-1
CDR3aa: CASSPGRDFDNEQFF
CDR3nt: TGCGCCAGCAGCCCCGGCAGGGATTTCGACAATGAGCAGTTCTTC

v_gene: TRBV29-1
d_gene: TRBD2
abundance: .
j_gene: TRBJ2-1
CDR3aa: CSVGGLAGLPYNEQFF
CDR3nt: TGCAGCGTTGGTGGACTAGCGGGGCTCCCCTACAATGAGCAGTTCTTC

v_gene: TRBV30
d_gene: .
abundance: .
j_gene: TRBJ2-7
CDR3aa: CAWTPGQGGYEQYF
CDR3nt: TGTGCCTGGACACCGGGGCAGGGGGGCTACGAGCAGTACTTC

v_gene: TRBV27
d_gene: .
abundance: .
j_gene: TRBJ1-1
CDR3aa: CASSFLGRNTEAFF
CDR3nt: TGTGCCAGCAGTTTCCTAGGACGGAACACTGAAGCTTTCTTT

v_gene: TRBV27
d_gene: .
abundance: once
j_gene: TRBJ2-3
CDR3aa: CASSLTFPTDTQYF
CDR3nt: TGTGCCAGCAGTCTAACCTTTCCCACAGATACGCAGTATTTT

v_gene: TRBV19
d_gene: .
abundance: medium-sized
j_gene: TRBJ1-2
CDR3aa: CASMWPLSGYTF
CDR3nt: TGTGCCAGTATGTGGCCCCTAAGTGGCTACACCTTC

v_gene: TRBV5-1
d_gene: TRBD2
abundance: .
j_gene: TRBJ2-1
CDR3aa: CASSLNLAGSYNEQFF
CDR3nt: TGCGCCAGCAGCCTAAACCTAGCGGGGAGTTACAATGAGCAGTTCTTC

v_gene: TRBV14
d_gene: TRBD1
abundance: .
j_gene: TRBJ1-1
CDR3aa: CASSQDPRQGLVFF
CDR3nt: TGTGCCAGCAGCCAAGATCCGCGACAGGGGTTAGTTTTCTTT

v_gene: TRBV7-9
d_gene: .
abundance: .
j_gene: TRBJ1-2
CDR3aa: CASSSTRTDNYGYTF
CDR3nt: TGTGCCAGCAGCTCTACAAGGACAGATAACTATGGCTACACCTTC

v_gene: TRBV11-2
d_gene: .
abundance: .
j_gene: TRBJ2-1
CDR3aa: CASSLDFGVSNEQFF
CDR3nt: TGTGCCAGCAGCTTAGATTTCGGAGTCTCCAATGAGCAGTTCTTC

v_gene: TRBV5-1
d_gene: .
abundance: .
j_gene: TRBJ2-7
CDR3aa: CASSPAYEQYF
CDR3nt: TGCGCCAGCAGCCCCGCCTACGAGCAGTACTTC

v_gene: TRBV11-3
d_gene: .
abundance: few
j_gene: TRBJ1-5
CDR3aa: CASSLAGDGQPQHF
CDR3nt: TGTGCCAGCAGCTTGGCCGGGGACGGTCAGCCCCAGCATTTT

v_gene: TRBV5-4
d_gene: TRBD1
abundance: .
j_gene: TRBJ2-7
CDR3aa: CASSQDRTGGLNEQYF
CDR3nt: TGCGCCAGCAGCCAAGACAGGACAGGTGGACTCAACGAGCAGTACTTC

v_gene: TRBV4-3
d_gene: .
abundance: once
j_gene: TRBJ1-4
CDR3aa: CASSREQGVNEKLFF
CDR3nt: TGCGCCAGCAGCCGCGAACAGGGAGTTAATGAAAAACTGTTTTTT

v_gene: TRBV28
d_gene: .
abundance: .
j_gene: TRBJ2-5
CDR3aa: CASSSSGRQETQYF
CDR3nt: TGTGCCAGCAGTTCCTCCGGTAGGCAAGAGACCCAGTACTTC

v_gene: TRBV6-4
d_gene: .
abundance: .
j_gene: TRBJ1-5
CDR3aa: CASSPIGGNQPQHF
CDR3nt: TGTGCCAGCAGTCCCATCGGGGGCAATCAGCCCCAGCATTTT

v_gene: TRBV5-1
d_gene: .
abundance: .
j_gene: TRBJ2-2
CDR3aa: CASSPPPNPGELFF
CDR3nt: TGCGCCAGCAGCCCTCCTCCTAACCCCGGGGAGCTGTTTTTT

v_gene: TRBV27
d_gene: TRBD1
abundance: .
j_gene: TRBJ1-6
CDR3aa: CASSLLVGQGIYNSPLHF
CDR3nt: TGTGCCAGCAGTTTATTGGTGGGACAGGGGATCTATAATTCACCCCTCCACTTT

v_gene: TRBV28
d_gene: TRBD2
abundance: .
j_gene: TRBJ2-1
CDR3aa: CASSVGSGSVSEQFF
CDR3nt: TGTGCCAGCAGTGTTGGTAGCGGGAGCGTCTCCGAGCAGTTCTTC

v_gene: TRBV7-3
d_gene: .
abundance: once
j_gene: TRBJ1-2
CDR3aa: CASSLTGGGYTF
CDR3nt: TGTGCCAGCAGCTTAACGGGGGGGGGCTACACCTTC